This T cell receptor (beta chain) was found in a study of identical twins. Findings of the study overall: Out-of-frame TCR alpha sharing in monozygotic twins exceeded recombination model predictions. Cord blood beta clonotypes that were abundant carried fewer insertions, and memory repertoires showed no such trend.

On this clonotype itself: Its antigen is still unknown. Relative to the germline gene, one junction end is altered; a read error may explain this.

CDR3 length equals 16 residues. CDR1 and CDR2 from the germline V gene are SSHAT and FNYEAQ (reference sequence). TCRdb ran MiXCR on the 5' RACE reads and lists one entry per CDR3 protein. The sample carries more than 1.5 million distinct CDR3 sequences, about 32% recorded once. The chain combines TRBV7-7 with TRBJ2-1; 9 nucleotides align to TRBD2. The sequence was collected from a newborn girl in good health. The sample comprised cord blood. The CDR3 sequence: CASSLAGSGGPNEQFF. The CDR3 DNA sequence: TGTGCTAGCAGCTTAGCAGGTAGCGGGGGTCCCAATGAGCAGTTCTTC.